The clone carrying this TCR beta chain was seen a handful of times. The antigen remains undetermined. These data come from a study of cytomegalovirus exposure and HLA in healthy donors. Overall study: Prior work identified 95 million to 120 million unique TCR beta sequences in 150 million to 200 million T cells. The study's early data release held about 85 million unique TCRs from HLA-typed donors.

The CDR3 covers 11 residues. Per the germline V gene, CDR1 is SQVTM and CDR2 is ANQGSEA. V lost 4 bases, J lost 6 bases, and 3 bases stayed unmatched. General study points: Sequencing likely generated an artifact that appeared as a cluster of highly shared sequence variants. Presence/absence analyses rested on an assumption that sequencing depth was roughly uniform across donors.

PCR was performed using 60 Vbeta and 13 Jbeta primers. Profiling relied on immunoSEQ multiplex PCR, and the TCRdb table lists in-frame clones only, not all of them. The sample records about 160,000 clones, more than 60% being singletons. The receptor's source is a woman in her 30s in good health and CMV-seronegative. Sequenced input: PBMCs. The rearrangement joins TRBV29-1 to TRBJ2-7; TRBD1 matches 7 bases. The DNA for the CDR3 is TGCAGCGTTGCAGAGGGGGCCGAGCAGTACTTC. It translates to CSVAEGAEQYF.